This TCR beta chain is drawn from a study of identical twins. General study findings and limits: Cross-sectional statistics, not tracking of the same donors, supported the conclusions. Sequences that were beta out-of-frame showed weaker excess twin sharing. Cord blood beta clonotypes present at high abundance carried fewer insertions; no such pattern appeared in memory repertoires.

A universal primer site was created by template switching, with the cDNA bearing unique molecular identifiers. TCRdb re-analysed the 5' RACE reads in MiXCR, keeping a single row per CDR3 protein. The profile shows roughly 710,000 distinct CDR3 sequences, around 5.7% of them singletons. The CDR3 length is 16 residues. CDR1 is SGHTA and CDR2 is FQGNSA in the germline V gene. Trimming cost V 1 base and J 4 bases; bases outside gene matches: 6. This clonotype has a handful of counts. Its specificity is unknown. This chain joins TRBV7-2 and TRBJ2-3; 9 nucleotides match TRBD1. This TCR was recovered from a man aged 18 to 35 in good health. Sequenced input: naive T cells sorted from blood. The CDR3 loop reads CASSLGGTGLADTQYF. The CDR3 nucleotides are TGTGCCAGCAGCTTAGGAGGGACAGGGTTGGCAGATACGCAGTATTTT.